This T cell receptor (beta chain) was captured in a study of PD-1 blockade in classical Hodgkin lymphoma. The time point: cycle 4 day 1 (C4D1), after 5 to 7 weeks of nivolumab. With no exception, relapse followed autologous stem cell transplantation in all patients, and brentuximab vedotin exposure varied. By magnetic negative selection, CD8+ T cells were isolated from the thawed PBMCs. Trimming stripped 3 bases from V and 4 bases from J, with 13 bases between. This CDR3 region has 15 residues. The germline V gene has CDR1 KGHSH and CDR2 LQKENI. Profiling relied on immunoSEQ multiplex PCR, and the TCRdb table lists in-frame clones only, not all of them. The top ten clones hold roughly 34% of a sample with around 4,200 clones, around 72% of them seen once.

V gene TRBV18 combines with J gene TRBJ2-1, with D possibly TRBD1 on 5 matching bases. This receptor was identified in a human donor with classical Hodgkin lymphoma. The material was CD8+ T cells from blood, obtained before the fourth cycle of nivolumab. CDR3 region: CASSPGLYSYNEQFF. CDR3 nucleotide sequence: TGTGCCAGCTCACCGGGGCTGTATTCGTACAATGAGCAGTTCTTC.